This T cell receptor (beta chain) was sequenced in a study of T-cell reconstitution after alpha-beta-depleted transplantation in children. The germline V gene has CDR1 SEHNR and CDR2 FQNEAQ (reference sequence). V dropped 4 bases and J dropped 2; count of bases not matched to a gene: 9. The length of the CDR3 is 17 residues. As for this clonotype: Its target is unknown.

Notes on the study in general: A year post-transplant, T-cell counts and diversity derived mostly from newly produced T cells.

A TCRbeta library incorporating unique molecular identifiers was prepared. MiXCR, run by TCRdb on the PCR reads, gives a single entry per CDR3 protein. Seen here are 65,000 to 85,000 distinct CDR3 sequences, approximately 10% observed once, and the top ten hold roughly an eighth. The V gene is TRBV7-9, the J gene TRBJ2-7; 12 bases are shared with TRBD1. The sequence was collected from a boy younger than 18 with acute myeloid leukemia, due to receive a stem cell transplant. The material sequenced was PBMCs, taken before TCRalphabeta/CD19-depleted stem cell transplant. CDR3 DNA sequence: TGTGCCAGCAGCTATCCGGGACAGGGGGCAAGTACCTACGAGCAGTACTTC. Translated, it gives CASSYPGQGASTYEQYF.